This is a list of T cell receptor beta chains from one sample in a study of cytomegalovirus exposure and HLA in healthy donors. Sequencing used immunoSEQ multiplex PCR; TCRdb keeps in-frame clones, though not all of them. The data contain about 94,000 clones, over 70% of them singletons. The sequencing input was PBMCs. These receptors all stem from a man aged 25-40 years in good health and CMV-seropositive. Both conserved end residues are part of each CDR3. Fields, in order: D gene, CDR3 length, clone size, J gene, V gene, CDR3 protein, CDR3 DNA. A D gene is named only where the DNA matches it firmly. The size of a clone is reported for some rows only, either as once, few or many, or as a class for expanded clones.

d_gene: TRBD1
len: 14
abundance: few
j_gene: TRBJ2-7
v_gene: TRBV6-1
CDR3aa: CASDPGQGFNEQYF
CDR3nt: TGTGCCAGCGACCCGGGACAGGGCTTCAACGAGCAGTACTTC

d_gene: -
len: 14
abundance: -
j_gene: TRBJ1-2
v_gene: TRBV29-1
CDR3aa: CSTKGGASDYGYTF
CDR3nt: TGCAGCACCAAGGGAGGGGCATCAGACTATGGCTACACCTTC

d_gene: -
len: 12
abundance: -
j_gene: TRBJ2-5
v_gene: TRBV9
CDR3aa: CASSPYEETQYF
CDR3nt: TGTGCCAGCAGCCCCTACGAGGAGACCCAGTACTTC

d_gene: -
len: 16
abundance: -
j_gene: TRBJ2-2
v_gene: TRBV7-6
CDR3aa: CASSLASGSNTGELFF
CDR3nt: TGTGCCAGCAGCTTAGCGAGTGGGAGTAACACCGGGGAGCTGTTTTTT

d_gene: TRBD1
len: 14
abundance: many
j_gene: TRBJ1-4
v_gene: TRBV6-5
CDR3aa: CASRLQGANEKLFF
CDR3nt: TGTGCCAGCAGACTACAGGGGGCGAACGAAAAACTGTTTTTT

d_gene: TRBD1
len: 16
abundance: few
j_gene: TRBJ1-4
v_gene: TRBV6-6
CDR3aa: CASSYSTGARNEKLFF
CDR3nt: TGTGCCAGCAGTTACAGTACAGGGGCCCGTAATGAAAAACTGTTTTTT

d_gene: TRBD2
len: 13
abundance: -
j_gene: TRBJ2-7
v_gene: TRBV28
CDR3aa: CATHRGRAHEQYF
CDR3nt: TGTGCCACCCACCGCGGGAGGGCCCACGAGCAGTACTTC

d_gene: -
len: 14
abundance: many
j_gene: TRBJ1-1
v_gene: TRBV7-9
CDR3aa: CASSFQGSVTEAFF
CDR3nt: TGTGCCAGCAGCTTCCAGGGATCGGTCACTGAAGCTTTCTTT

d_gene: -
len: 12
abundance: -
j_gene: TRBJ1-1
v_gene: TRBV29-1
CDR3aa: CSGIPLNTEAFF
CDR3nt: TGCAGCGGTATTCCTCTGAACACTGAAGCTTTCTTT

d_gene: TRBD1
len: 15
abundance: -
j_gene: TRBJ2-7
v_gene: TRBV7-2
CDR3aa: CASSLAANRGPEQYF
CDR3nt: TGTGCCAGCAGCTTAGCGGCGAACAGGGGGCCCGAGCAGTACTTC

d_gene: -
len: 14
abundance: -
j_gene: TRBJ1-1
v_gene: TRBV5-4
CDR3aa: CASSFSRQNTEAFF
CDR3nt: TGTGCCAGCAGCTTTTCGCGTCAGAACACTGAAGCTTTCTTT

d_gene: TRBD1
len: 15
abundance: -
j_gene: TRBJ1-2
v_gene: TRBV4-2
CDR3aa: CASSQGGQGGYGYTF
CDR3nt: TGTGCCAGCAGCCAAGGAGGACAGGGAGGTTATGGCTACACCTTC

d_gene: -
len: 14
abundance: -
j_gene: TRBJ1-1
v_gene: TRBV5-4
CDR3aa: CASSLVGENTEAFF
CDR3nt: TGTGCCAGCAGCTTGGTCGGGGAGAACACTGAAGCTTTCTTT